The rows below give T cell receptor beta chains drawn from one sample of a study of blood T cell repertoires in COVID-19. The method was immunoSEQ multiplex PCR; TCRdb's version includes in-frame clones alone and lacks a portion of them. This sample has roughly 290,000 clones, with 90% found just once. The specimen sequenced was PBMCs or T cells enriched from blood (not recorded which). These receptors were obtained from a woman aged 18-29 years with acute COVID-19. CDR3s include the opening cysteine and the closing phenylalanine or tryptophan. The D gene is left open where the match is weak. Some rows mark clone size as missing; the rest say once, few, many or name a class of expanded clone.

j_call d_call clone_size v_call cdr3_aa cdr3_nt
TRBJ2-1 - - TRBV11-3 CASSWDGSSYNEQFF TGTGCCAGCAGCTGGGACGGGAGCTCCTACAATGAGCAGTTCTTC
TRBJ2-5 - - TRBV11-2 CASSLGGRAYFLNF TGTGCCAGCAGCTTGGGGGGGCGAGCGTACTTCCTCAACTTC
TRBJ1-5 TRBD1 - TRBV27 CASSLSQGGYMNQPQHF TGTGCCAGCAGTTTATCTCAGGGGGGATATATGAATCAGCCCCAGCATTTT
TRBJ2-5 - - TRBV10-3 CAIRDSVVETQYF TGTGCCATCAGGGACTCGGTCGTCGAGACCCAGTACTTC
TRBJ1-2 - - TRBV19 CASSISRANYGYTF TGTGCCAGTAGTATCTCCAGGGCCAACTATGGCTACACCTTC
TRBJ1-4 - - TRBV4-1 CASSHPGGLARENEKLFF TGCGCCAGCAGCCACCCCGGGGGTCTGGCCAGGGAGAATGAAAAACTGTTTTTT
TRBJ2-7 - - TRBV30 CAWRRWAEQYF TGTGCCTGGAGAAGGTGGGCCGAGCAGTACTTC
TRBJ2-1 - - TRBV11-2 CASSPAAKVFF TGTGCCAGCAGCCCCGCGGCCAAGGTGTTCTTC
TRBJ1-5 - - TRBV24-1 CATRWVEAGGEQPQHF TGTGCCACCAGGTGGGTTGAGGCAGGAGGGGAGCAGCCCCAGCATTTT
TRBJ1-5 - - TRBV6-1 CASSASAGRGNQPQHF TGTGCCAGCAGTGCCTCTGCGGGGAGAGGCAATCAGCCCCAGCATTTT
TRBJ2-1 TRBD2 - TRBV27 CASRRAGTSIPNEQFF TGTGCCAGCAGGAGGGCCGGGACTAGCATCCCCAATGAGCAGTTCTTC
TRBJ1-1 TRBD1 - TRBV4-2 CASSSLLQGKNTEAFF TGTGCCAGCAGCTCCCTCCTACAGGGGAAGAACACTGAAGCTTTCTTT
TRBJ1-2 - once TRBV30 CAGGRGGYTF TGTGCCGGGGGACGGGGAGGCTACACCTTC
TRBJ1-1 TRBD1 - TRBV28 CASSLSVWDRMNTEAFF TGTGCCAGCAGTTTATCGGTTTGGGACAGGATGAACACTGAAGCTTTCTTT
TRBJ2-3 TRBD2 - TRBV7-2 CASSLASGRATDTQYF TGTGCCAGCAGCCTAGCCAGCGGGAGGGCCACAGATACGCAGTATTTT
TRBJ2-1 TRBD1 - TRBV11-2 CASSVGQAYNEQFF TGTGCCAGCAGTGTGGGACAGGCATACAATGAGCAGTTCTTC
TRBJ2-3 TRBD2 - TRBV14 CASSQLSGGPDTTRDTQYF TGTGCCAGCAGCCAATTATCGGGAGGGCCCGACACCACACGGGATACGCAGTATTTT
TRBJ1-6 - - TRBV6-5 CASSYSQTNYSPLHF TGTGCCAGCAGTTACTCACAGACAAATTATTCACCCCTCCACTTT
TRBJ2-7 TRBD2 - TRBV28 CASSLLAGGPSYEQYF TGTGCCAGCAGTTTACTAGCGGGAGGGCCCTCTTACGAGCAGTACTTC
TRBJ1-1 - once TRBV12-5 CASGSQQGSTEAFF TGTGCTAGTGGTTCCCAACAGGGAAGCACTGAAGCTTTCTTT
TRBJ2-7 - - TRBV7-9 CASSLSGVYEQYF TGTGCCAGCAGCTTGTCGGGGGTCTACGAGCAGTACTTC
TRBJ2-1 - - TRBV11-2 CASRGGGGLQGEQFF TGTGCCAGCAGGGGGGGTGGCGGATTGCAGGGTGAGCAGTTCTTC
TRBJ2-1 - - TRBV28 CASSLSGGNNEQFF TGTGCCAGCAGTTTGTCAGGAGGTAACAATGAGCAGTTCTTC
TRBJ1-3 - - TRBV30 CAWSVLRGFSGNTIYF TGTGCCTGGAGTGTACTTAGGGGATTCTCTGGAAACACCATATATTTT
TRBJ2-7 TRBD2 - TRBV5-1 CASSLLTSGDTYEQYF TGCGCCAGCAGCTTGCTTACTAGCGGGGATACCTACGAGCAGTACTTC
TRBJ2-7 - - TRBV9 CASSVGQGFWEQYF TGTGCCAGCAGCGTAGGGCAGGGTTTTTGGGAGCAGTACTTC
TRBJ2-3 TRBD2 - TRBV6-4 CASSRLAGVSDTQYF TGTGCCAGCAGTCGACTAGCGGGAGTGTCCGATACGCAGTATTTT
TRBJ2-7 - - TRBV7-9 CASSMGGAELYEQYF TGTGCCAGCAGCATGGGTGGGGCAGAACTCTACGAGCAGTACTTC
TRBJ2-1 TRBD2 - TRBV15 CATSRTLALNNEQFF TGTGCCACCAGCAGGACACTAGCGCTTAACAATGAGCAGTTCTTC
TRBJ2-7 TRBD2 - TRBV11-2 CASSLARGLGREQYF TGTGCCAGCAGCTTGGCCCGCGGACTAGGGCGCGAGCAGTACTTC
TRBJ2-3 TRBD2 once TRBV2 CASRLRSGTSSTDTQYF TGTGCCAGCCGCCTCCGGTCCGGGACTAGTAGCACAGATACGCAGTATTTT
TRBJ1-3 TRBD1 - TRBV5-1 CASSPQAGGSGNTIYF TGCGCCAGCAGTCCCCAAGCAGGGGGCTCTGGAAACACCATATATTTT
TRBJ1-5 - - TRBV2 CASHGVRGNQPQHF TGTGCCAGCCACGGGGTAAGGGGCAATCAGCCCCAGCATTTT
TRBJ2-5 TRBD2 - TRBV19 CASSIGRVQETQYF TGTGCCAGTAGTATCGGGAGGGTCCAAGAGACCCAGTACTTC
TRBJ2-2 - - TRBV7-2 CASSLQPSMGGGELFF TGTGCCAGCAGCTTACAGCCAAGCATGGGGGGCGGGGAGCTGTTTTTT
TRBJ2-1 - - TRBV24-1 CATSVAGKSSYNEQFF TGTGCCACCAGTGTTGCGGGAAAGAGCTCCTACAATGAGCAGTTCTTC
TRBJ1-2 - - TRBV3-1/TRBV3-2 CASSQVDGVPNYGYTF TGTGCCAGCAGCCAAGTCGACGGGGTGCCTAACTATGGCTACACCTTC
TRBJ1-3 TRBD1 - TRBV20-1 CSASDARTGKTGNTIYF TGCAGTGCTAGTGATGCCCGGACAGGGAAGACTGGAAACACCATATATTTT
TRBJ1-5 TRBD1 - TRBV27 CASSPRDSLLNQPQHF TGTGCCAGCAGCCCCCGGGACAGCCTCCTCAATCAGCCCCAGCATTTT
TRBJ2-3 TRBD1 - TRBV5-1 CASSFTPGQRTDTQYF TGCGCCAGCAGCTTTACGCCGGGACAGCGAACAGATACGCAGTATTTT
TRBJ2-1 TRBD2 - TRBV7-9 CASSLSSGRLNEQFF TGTGCCAGCAGCTTGTCTAGCGGGAGGCTGAATGAGCAGTTCTTC
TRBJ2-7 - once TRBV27 CATGDHEQYF TGTGCCACAGGGGACCACGAGCAGTACTTC
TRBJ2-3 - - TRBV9 CASSVVPNAAGTDTQYF TGTGCCAGCAGCGTAGTACCGAACGCGGCGGGCACAGATACGCAGTATTTT
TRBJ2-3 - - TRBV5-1 CASREADTQYF TGCGCCAGCAGAGAGGCAGATACGCAGTATTTT
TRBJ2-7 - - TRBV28 CASRTPSSYEQYF TGTGCCAGCCGAACTCCGAGCTCCTACGAGCAGTACTTC
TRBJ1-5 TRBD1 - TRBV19 CASSMGQGASNQPQHF TGTGCCAGTAGTATGGGACAGGGGGCTAGCAATCAGCCCCAGCATTTT
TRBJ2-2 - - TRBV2 CASSEAPGTTNTGELFF TGTGCCAGCAGTGAAGCCCCGGGGACAACGAACACCGGGGAGCTGTTTTTT
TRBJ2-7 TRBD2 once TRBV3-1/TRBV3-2 CASSQLAGDPLRQYF TGTGCCAGCAGCCAACTAGCGGGAGATCCCCTTCGGCAGTACTTC
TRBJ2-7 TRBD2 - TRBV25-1 CASSPPTSYIRQYF TGTGCCAGCAGTCCACCGACTAGCTATATACGGCAGTACTTC
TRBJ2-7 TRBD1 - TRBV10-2 CASRMGQSYEQYF TGCGCCAGCAGGATGGGACAGAGCTACGAGCAGTACTTC
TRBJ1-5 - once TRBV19 CASSILFRKSNQPQHF TGTGCCAGTAGTATACTATTTCGCAAAAGCAATCAGCCCCAGCATTTT
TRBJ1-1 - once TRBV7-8 CASSHRDTEAFF TGTGCCAGCAGCCACCGGGACACTGAAGCTTTCTTT
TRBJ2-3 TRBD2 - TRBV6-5 CASSPLAGRTDTQYF TGTGCCAGCAGCCCACTAGCGGGACGCACAGATACGCAGTATTTT